The next 3 T cell receptor beta chains were all read from a single sample in a study of CD8 T cells in Susac syndrome. Random hexamers served to reverse transcribe roughly 0.45 to 1 ug RNA. One entry per CDR3 protein results from TCRdb running MiXCR on the immunoSEQ multiplex PCR reads. Of 71,000 or so distinct CDR3 sequences listed, roughly 95% are singletons. The sample comprised CD4+ T cells from PBMCs. Source of these receptors: a human donor with multiple sclerosis.

The chain couples TRBV7-9 to TRBJ2-1; TRBD1 or TRBD2 may be the D gene (5 bases each). The CDR3 runs 15 residues. CDR1 and CDR2 from the germline V gene are SEHNR and FQNEAQ (reference sequence). V lost 4 bases to trimming and J lost 8 bases, with 18 bases between them. This CDR3 is CASSSLRGPPDEQFF. For the CDR3, the DNA is TGTGCCAGCAGCTCACTCCGGGGCCCCCCCGATGAGCAGTTCTTC.

This clonotype was seen just once. The CDR3 loop is CASSIDRNEQFF. The CDR3 region has the DNA TGCGCCAGCAGCATAGACAGGAATGAGCAGTTCTTC. The chain uses TRBV5-1 and TRBJ2-1; D is possibly TRBD1 (6 bases). The germline gives CDR1 SGHRS, CDR2 YFSETQ. The V gene lost 4 bases and the J gene lost 7 bases, with 9 bases spanning the gap. The CDR3 sequence is 12 residues long.

The chain employs TRBV10-3 and TRBJ2-7; 7 bases agree with TRBD1. Germline values: CDR1 ENHRY, CDR2 SYGVKD. V was clipped by 2 bases and J by 5 bases; unmatched bases: 3. CDR3 length: 13 amino acids. The CDR3 DNA follows: TGTGCCATCAGTGAGACAGGGGTCCACGAGCAGTACTTC. Its protein product is CAISETGVHEQYF.